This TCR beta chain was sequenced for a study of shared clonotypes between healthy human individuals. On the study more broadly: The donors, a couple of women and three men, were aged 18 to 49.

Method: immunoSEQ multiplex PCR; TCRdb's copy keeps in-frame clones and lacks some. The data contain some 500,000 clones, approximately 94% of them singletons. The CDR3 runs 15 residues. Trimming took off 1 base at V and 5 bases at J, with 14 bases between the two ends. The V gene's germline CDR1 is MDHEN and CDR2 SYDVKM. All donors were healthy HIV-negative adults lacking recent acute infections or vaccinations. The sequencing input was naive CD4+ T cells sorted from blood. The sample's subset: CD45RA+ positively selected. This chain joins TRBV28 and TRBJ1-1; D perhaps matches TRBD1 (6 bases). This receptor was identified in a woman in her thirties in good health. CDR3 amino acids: CASSLFVYQGTEAFF. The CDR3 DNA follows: TGTGCCAGCAGTTTATTCGTGTACCAGGGGACTGAAGCTTTCTTT.